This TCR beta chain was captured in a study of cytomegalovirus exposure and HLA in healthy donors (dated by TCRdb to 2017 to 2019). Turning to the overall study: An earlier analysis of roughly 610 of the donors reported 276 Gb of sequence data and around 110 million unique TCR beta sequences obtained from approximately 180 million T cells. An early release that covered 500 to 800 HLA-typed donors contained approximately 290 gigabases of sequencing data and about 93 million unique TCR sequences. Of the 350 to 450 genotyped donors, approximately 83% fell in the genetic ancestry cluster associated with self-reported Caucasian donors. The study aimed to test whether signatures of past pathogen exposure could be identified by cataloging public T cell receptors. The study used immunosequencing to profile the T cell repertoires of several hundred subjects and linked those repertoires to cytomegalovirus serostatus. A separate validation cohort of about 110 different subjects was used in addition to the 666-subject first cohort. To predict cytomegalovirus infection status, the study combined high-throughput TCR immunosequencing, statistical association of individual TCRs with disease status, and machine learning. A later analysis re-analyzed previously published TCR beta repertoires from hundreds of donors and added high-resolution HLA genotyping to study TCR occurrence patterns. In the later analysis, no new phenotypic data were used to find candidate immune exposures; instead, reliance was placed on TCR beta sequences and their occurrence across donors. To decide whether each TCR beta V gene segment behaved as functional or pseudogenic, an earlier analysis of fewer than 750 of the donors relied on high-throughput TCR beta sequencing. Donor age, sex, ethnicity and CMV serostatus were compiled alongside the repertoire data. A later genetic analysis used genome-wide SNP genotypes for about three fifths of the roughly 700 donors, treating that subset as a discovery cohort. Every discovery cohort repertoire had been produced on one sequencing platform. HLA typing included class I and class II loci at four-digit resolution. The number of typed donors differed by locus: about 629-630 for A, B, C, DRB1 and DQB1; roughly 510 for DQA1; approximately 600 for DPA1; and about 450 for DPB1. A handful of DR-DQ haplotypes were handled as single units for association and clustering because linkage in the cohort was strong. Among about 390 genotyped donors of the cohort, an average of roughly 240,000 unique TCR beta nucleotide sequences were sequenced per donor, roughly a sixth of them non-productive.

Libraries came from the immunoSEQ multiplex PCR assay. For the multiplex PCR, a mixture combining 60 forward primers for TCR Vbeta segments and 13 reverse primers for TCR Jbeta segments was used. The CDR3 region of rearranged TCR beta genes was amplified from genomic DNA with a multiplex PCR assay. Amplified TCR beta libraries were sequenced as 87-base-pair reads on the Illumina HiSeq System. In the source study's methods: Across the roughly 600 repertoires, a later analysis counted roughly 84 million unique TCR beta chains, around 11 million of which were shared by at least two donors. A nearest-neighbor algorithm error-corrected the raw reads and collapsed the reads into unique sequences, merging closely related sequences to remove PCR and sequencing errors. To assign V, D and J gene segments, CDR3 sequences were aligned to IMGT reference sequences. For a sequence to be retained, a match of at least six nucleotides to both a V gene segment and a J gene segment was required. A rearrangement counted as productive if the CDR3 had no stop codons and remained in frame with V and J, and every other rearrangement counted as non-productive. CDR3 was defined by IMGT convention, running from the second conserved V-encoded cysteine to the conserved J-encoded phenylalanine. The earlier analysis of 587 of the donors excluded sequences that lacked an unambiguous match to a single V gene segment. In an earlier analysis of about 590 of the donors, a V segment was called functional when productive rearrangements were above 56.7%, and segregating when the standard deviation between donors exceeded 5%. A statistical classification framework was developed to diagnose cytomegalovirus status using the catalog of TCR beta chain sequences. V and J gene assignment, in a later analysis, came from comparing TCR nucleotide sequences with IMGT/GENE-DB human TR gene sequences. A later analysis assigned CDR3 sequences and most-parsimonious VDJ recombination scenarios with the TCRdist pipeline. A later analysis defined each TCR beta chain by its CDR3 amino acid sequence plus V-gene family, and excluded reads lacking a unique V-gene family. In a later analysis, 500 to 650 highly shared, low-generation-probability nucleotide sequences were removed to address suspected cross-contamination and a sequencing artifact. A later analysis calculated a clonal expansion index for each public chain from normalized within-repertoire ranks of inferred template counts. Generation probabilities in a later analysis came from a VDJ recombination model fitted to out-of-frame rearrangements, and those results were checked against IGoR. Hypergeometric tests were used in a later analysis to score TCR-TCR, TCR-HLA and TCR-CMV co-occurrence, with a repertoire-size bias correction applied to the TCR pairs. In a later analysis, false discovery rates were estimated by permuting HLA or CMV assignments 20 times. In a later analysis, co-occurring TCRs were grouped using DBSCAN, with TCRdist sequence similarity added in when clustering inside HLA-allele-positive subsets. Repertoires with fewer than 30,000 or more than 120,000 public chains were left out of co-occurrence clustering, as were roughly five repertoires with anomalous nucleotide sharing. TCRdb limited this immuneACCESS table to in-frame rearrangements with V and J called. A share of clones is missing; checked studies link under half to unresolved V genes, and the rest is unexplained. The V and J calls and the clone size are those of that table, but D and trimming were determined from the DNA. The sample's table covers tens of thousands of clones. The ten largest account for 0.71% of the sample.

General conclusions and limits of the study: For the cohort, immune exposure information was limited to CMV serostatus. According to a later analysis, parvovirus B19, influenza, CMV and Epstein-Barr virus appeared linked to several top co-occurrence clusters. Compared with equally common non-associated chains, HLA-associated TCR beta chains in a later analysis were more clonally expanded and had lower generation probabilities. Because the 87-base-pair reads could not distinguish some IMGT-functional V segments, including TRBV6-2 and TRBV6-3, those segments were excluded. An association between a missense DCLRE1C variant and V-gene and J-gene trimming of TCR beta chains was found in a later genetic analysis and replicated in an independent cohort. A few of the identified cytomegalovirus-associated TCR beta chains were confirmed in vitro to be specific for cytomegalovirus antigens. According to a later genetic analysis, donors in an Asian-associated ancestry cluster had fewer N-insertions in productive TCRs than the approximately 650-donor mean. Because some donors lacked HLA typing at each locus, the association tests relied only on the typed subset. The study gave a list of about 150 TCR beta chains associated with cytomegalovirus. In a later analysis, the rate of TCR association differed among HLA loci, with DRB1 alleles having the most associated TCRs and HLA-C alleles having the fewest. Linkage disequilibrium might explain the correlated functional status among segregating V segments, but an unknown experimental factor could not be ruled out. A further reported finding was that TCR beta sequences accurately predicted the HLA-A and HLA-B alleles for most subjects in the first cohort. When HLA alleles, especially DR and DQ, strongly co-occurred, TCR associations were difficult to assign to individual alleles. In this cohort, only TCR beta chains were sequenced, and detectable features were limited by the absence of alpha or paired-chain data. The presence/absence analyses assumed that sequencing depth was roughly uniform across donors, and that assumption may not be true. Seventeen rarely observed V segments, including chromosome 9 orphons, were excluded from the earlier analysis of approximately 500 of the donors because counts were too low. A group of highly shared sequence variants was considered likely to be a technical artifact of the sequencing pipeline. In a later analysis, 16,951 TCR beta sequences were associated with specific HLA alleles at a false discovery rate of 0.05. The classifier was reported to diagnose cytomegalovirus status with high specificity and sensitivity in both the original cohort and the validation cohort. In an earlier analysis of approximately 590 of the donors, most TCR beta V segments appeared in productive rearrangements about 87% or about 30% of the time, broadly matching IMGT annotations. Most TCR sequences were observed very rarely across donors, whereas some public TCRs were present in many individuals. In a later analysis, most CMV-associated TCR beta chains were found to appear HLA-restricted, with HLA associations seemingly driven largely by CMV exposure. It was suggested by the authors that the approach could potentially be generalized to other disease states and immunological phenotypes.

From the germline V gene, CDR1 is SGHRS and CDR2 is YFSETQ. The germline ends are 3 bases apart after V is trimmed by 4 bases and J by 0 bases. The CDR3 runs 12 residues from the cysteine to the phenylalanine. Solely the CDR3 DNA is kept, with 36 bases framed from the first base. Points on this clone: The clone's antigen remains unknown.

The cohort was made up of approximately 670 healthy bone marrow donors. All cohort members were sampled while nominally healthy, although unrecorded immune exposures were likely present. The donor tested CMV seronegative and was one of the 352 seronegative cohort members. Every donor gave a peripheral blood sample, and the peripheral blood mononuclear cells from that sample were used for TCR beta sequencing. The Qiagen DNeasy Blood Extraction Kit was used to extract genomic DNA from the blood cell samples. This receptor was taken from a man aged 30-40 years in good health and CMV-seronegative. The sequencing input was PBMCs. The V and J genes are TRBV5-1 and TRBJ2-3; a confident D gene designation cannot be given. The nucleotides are TGCGCCAGCAGCGCGAGCACAGATACGCAGTATTTT. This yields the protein CASSASTDTQYF. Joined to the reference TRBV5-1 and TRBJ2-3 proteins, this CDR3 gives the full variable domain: KAGVTQTPRYLIKTRGQQVTLSCSPISGHRSVSWYQQTPGQGLQFLFEYFSETQRNKGNFPGRFSGRQFSNSRSEMNVSTLELGDSALYLCASSASTDTQYFGPGTRLTVL.